Listed below are T cell receptor beta chains from one sample, sequenced in a study of identical twins. One entry per CDR3 protein, called by TCRdb with MiXCR from the 5' RACE reads. The sample contains a few hundred thousand distinct CDR3 sequences, approximately 14% of which appear only once. These records were also assigned to another study, of yellow fever vaccine responses in identical twins.

The sample taken for sequencing was CD4+ T cells sorted from blood. The receptors were gathered from a young woman in good health. The CDR3 runs from the conserved cysteine through the conserved F or W. The D gene is left open where the match is weak. A clone size is listed for some rows: how often the clone was seen (once, few, many), or a class if it is expanded.

abundance	j_gene	d_gene	v_gene	CDR3aa	CDR3nt
many	TRBJ2-5	TRBD1	TRBV5-1	CASSFQGALVEETQYF	TGCGCCAGCAGCTTCCAGGGGGCCTTGGTGGAAGAGACCCAGTACTTC
NA	TRBJ1-4	TRBD1	TRBV10-2	CASSDIQGFNEKLFF	TGCGCCAGCAGTGATATACAGGGGTTTAATGAAAAACTGTTTTTT
NA	TRBJ2-3	TRBD2	TRBV7-6	CASSQIGTSGSSTDTQYF	TGTGCCAGCAGCCAGATAGGGACTAGCGGATCTAGCACAGATACGCAGTATTTT
few	TRBJ2-2	NA	TRBV3-1	CASSRGYGELFF	TGTGCCAGCAGCCGAGGGTACGGGGAGCTGTTTTTT
NA	TRBJ2-2	TRBD1	TRBV12-3/TRBV12-4	CASSPRGQVLPPEELFF	TGTGCCAGCAGTCCCCGTGGACAGGTTCTCCCTCCCGAGGAGCTGTTTTTT
NA	TRBJ2-2	TRBD1	TRBV5-1	CASSKDRGLSGELFF	TGCGCCAGCAGCAAAGACAGGGGGCTTAGCGGGGAGCTGTTTTTT
few	TRBJ2-3	NA	TRBV7-3	CASSLTPRLSDTQYF	TGTGCCAGCAGCTTAACCCCGAGACTTTCAGATACGCAGTATTTT
many	TRBJ2-7	NA	TRBV18	CASSPTGTYEQYF	TGTGCCAGCAGCCCGACTGGAACCTACGAGCAGTACTTC
NA	TRBJ2-2	NA	TRBV7-3	CASSLRGGATNTGELFF	TGTGCCAGCAGCTTAAGGGGCGGCGCGACGAACACCGGGGAGCTGTTTTTT
many	TRBJ1-1	NA	TRBV10-3	CAIAGGTEAFF	TGTGCCATCGCCGGAGGGACTGAAGCTTTCTTT
NA	TRBJ2-1	TRBD2	TRBV2	CASSVSGGEHYNEQFF	TGTGCCAGCAGTGTCAGCGGGGGGGAGCACTACAATGAGCAGTTCTTC
NA	TRBJ2-1	TRBD2	TRBV29-1	CSAQLGLADYNEQFF	TGCAGCGCCCAATTGGGGCTAGCGGACTACAATGAGCAGTTCTTC
few	TRBJ1-1	NA	TRBV3-1	CASSQARPNTEAFF	TGTGCCAGCAGCCAAGCCAGACCGAACACTGAAGCTTTCTTT
NA	TRBJ2-3	TRBD2	TRBV20-1	CRVLRPGLAGGIDTQYF	TGCAGGGTACTCCGTCCGGGACTAGCGGGAGGAATAGATACGCAGTATTTT
NA	TRBJ2-2	TRBD2	TRBV2	CASSEDSLAGTGELFF	TGTGCCAGCAGTGAAGATAGCCTAGCGGGCACCGGGGAGCTGTTTTTT
few	TRBJ1-4	NA	TRBV7-8	CASSLMGGGEKLFF	TGTGCCAGCAGCTTAATGGGGGGCGGTGAAAAACTGTTTTTT
NA	TRBJ2-7	NA	TRBV12-3/TRBV12-4	CASSRDRIAGYEQYF	TGTGCCAGCAGTAGAGACCGGATCGCGGGTTACGAGCAGTACTTC
few	TRBJ2-1	TRBD2	TRBV5-4	CASSLALAGGPGNEQFF	TGTGCCAGCAGCTTGGCTCTAGCGGGAGGGCCAGGGAATGAGCAGTTCTTC
few	TRBJ1-4	NA	TRBV7-9	CASSPGVATNEKLFF	TGTGCCAGCAGCCCGGGCGTCGCAACTAATGAAAAACTGTTTTTT
few	TRBJ1-2	NA	TRBV3-1	CASSTGFDYGYTF	TGTGCCAGCTCGACCGGGTTTGACTATGGCTACACCTTC
NA	TRBJ2-7	TRBD2	TRBV6-1	CASRDTSGRSYEQYF	TGTGCCAGCAGGGATACTAGCGGGCGCTCCTACGAGCAGTACTTC
few	TRBJ1-1	NA	TRBV6-6	CASSYVQETEAFF	TGTGCCAGCAGTTATGTCCAGGAGACTGAAGCTTTCTTT
few	TRBJ2-1	NA	TRBV6-1	CASSEATSYNEQFF	TGTGCCAGCAGTGAAGCCACTTCCTACAATGAGCAGTTCTTC
few	TRBJ2-2	NA	TRBV25-1	CASGAGVNTGELFF	TGTGCCAGCGGCGCAGGGGTGAACACCGGGGAGCTGTTTTTT
NA	TRBJ2-1	TRBD1	TRBV5-1	CASTTRGQGNHEQFF	TGCGCCAGCACCACGCGGGGACAGGGGAACCATGAGCAGTTCTTC
many	TRBJ2-2	TRBD2	TRBV2	CASAGTSGGTGELFF	TGTGCCAGCGCCGGGACTAGCGGGGGCACCGGGGAGCTGTTTTTT
many	TRBJ2-5	NA	TRBV12-3/TRBV12-4	CASSYRPTLESTQYF	TGTGCCAGCAGTTATCGCCCGACACTGGAGTCGACCCAGTACTTC
few	TRBJ1-1	NA	TRBV29-1	CSVAQGAGETEAFF	TGCAGCGTTGCCCAAGGAGCGGGAGAGACTGAAGCTTTCTTT
few	TRBJ2-1	TRBD2	TRBV11-3	CASSFKRDPYNEQFF	TGTGCCAGCAGCTTTAAGCGGGACCCCTACAATGAGCAGTTCTTC
NA	TRBJ2-1	TRBD2	TRBV24-1	CATSDPGLAGSAYNEQFF	TGTGCCACCAGTGACCCGGGGCTAGCGGGGTCCGCCTACAATGAGCAGTTCTTC
few	TRBJ2-1	TRBD2	TRBV9	CASSPRSAGVLNEQFF	TGTGCCAGCAGCCCTCGCTCTGCGGGAGTGCTCAATGAGCAGTTCTTC
NA	TRBJ2-1	TRBD2	TRBV29-1	CSVRRTSGRPSSSYNEQFF	TGCAGCGTGCGCCGGACTAGCGGGAGACCCTCCAGCTCCTACAATGAGCAGTTCTTC
few	TRBJ1-1	TRBD1	TRBV27	CASTKTGGVVNTEAFF	TGTGCCAGCACTAAGACAGGGGGCGTAGTGAACACTGAAGCTTTCTTT
NA	TRBJ1-1	NA	TRBV29-1	CSVGRDEFEAFF	TGCAGCGTTGGGAGGGATGAATTTGAAGCTTTCTTT
few	TRBJ2-5	NA	TRBV20-1	CSAIAPGAETQYF	TGCAGTGCAATAGCACCTGGAGCAGAGACCCAGTACTTC
NA	TRBJ1-5	NA	TRBV20-1	CSASLGSNQPQHF	TGCAGTGCTAGTTTGGGTAGCAATCAGCCCCAGCATTTT
many	TRBJ2-4	NA	TRBV29-1	CSVEDRDRIAKNIQYF	TGCAGCGTTGAAGATCGGGACCGGATAGCCAAAAACATTCAGTACTTC
many	TRBJ2-1	TRBD2	TRBV12-3/TRBV12-4	CASSLLGRVSYNEQFF	TGTGCCAGCAGTTTACTGGGGAGGGTCTCCTACAATGAGCAGTTCTTC
NA	TRBJ1-6	TRBD1	TRBV20-1	CSAPGQGGMNNSPLHF	TGCAGTGCACCCGGACAGGGGGGAATGAATAATTCACCCCTCCACTTT
NA	TRBJ1-1	TRBD1	TRBV28	CASNKYWPPGQGLEAFF	TGTGCCAGCAACAAATATTGGCCTCCGGGACAGGGATTAGAGGCTTTCTTT
NA	TRBJ1-5	NA	TRBV5-1	CASSIAPNQPQHF	TGCGCCAGCAGCATAGCCCCGAATCAGCCCCAGCATTTT
many	TRBJ1-1	NA	TRBV5-1	CASSLMYSMNTEAFF	TGCGCCAGCAGCTTGATGTACAGCATGAACACTGAAGCTTTCTTT
few	TRBJ2-1	NA	TRBV7-9	CASSPQGGTYNEQFF	TGTGCCAGCAGCCCGCAAGGGGGGACCTACAATGAGCAGTTCTTC
few	TRBJ2-3	TRBD1	TRBV10-1	CASSEGDSRTDTQYF	TGCGCCAGCAGTGAGGGGGACAGCCGGACAGATACGCAGTATTTT
many	TRBJ1-5	TRBD1	TRBV15	CATSSWDREGQPQHF	TGTGCCACCAGCAGCTGGGACAGGGAAGGACAGCCCCAGCATTTT
few	TRBJ2-1	NA	TRBV7-9	CASSLGDSINEQFF	TGTGCCAGCAGCTTAGGCGACAGTATCAATGAGCAGTTCTTC
many	TRBJ2-1	TRBD1	TRBV6-1	CASRKGQASSYNEQFF	TGTGCCAGCAGAAAGGGACAGGCGAGCTCCTACAATGAGCAGTTCTTC
NA	TRBJ2-3	TRBD2	TRBV3-1	CASSHLAGGSDTQYF	TGTGCCAGCAGCCATCTAGCGGGAGGTTCAGATACGCAGTATTTT
few	TRBJ1-1	NA	TRBV20-1	CSARSGTVERFMNTEAFF	TGCAGTGCTAGGTCCGGGACCGTAGAAAGATTCATGAACACTGAAGCTTTCTTT
few	TRBJ2-2	NA	TRBV11-2	CASGLLTASVTGELFF	TGTGCCAGCGGGTTGTTGACGGCCAGTGTCACCGGGGAGCTGTTTTTT
NA	TRBJ2-2	TRBD1	TRBV20-1	CSARQAGTGVTGELFF	TGCAGTGCTAGACAAGCCGGGACAGGGGTAACCGGGGAGCTGTTTTTT
NA	TRBJ1-6	NA	TRBV3-1	CASSQDRGRSPLHF	TGTGCCAGCAGCCAAGACAGGGGCCGATCACCCCTCCACTTT